These 27 T cell receptor beta chains originate from one sample sequenced in a study of beta chain features in type 1 diabetes. Reverse transcribing all isolated RNA meant expressed TCRB transcripts were sequenced. Assay used: immunoSEQ multiplex PCR; TCRdb lists only in-frame clones, some missing. The sample records about 110,000 clones, 30% to 50% being singletons. Input material: stem cell memory CD4+ T cells from blood. The receptor source for this set is a woman under 30 in good health.

This clone was picked up a small number of times. The chain has TRBV7-2 and TRBJ2-5; 9 bases are a match to TRBD2. Trimming took 8 bases from V and 0 from J; bases not matched to a gene: 4. CDR1 and CDR2 (germline): SGHTA, FQGNSA. The CDR3 extends over 14 amino acids. CDR3 coding DNA: TGTGCCAGCTCCCTAGCGGGGTACCAAGAGACCCAGTACTTC. It encodes CASSLAGYQETQYF.

V gene TRBV7-2 combines with J gene TRBJ2-7, with 16 bases that match TRBD2. CDR3 size: 18 residues. Trimming removed 1 base from V and 0 bases from J; junction bases left unmatched: 3. Looked up from germline, CDR1 is SGHTA and CDR2 is FQGNSA. The CDR3 sequence: CASSLVGLAGGSSYEQYF. The CDR3 DNA reads TGTGCCAGCAGCTTAGTGGGACTAGCGGGAGGGAGCTCCTACGAGCAGTACTTC. Looking up the rest from reference TRBV7-2 and TRBJ2-7 gives the full variable domain: GAGVSQSPSNKVTEKGKDVELRCDPISGHTALYWYRQSLGQGLEFLIYFQGNSAPDKSGLPSDRFSAERTGGSVSTLTIQRTQQEDSAVYLCASSLVGLAGGSSYEQYFGPGTRLTVT.

The chain is built from TRBV28 and TRBJ1-4; TRBD1 matches at 7 bases. CDR3 length: 13 residues. V lost 5 bases to trimming and J lost 7 bases; unmatched junction nucleotides: 4. The germline CDR1 and CDR2 sequences are MDHEN and SYDVKM. The CDR3 bases are TGTGCCAGCAGTCCCAGGGGGGTTGAAAAACTGTTTTTT. It codes for CASSPRGVEKLFF.

The rearrangement uses TRBV28 and TRBJ2-3; no clear D gene. Germline V gene data show CDR1 as MDHEN and CDR2 as SYDVKM. This CDR3 contains 11 residues. The V gene lost 3 bases and the J gene lost 6 bases, with 4 bases spanning the gap. The CDR3 loop is CASSFLDTQYF. The CDR3 DNA reads as TGTGCCAGCAGTTTCCTTGATACGCAGTATTTT.

The rearrangement links TRBV5-4 to TRBJ1-4; 9 bases agree with TRBD1. Germline trimming cut 4 bases from V and 0 bases from J; bases unmatched to any gene: 1. The CDR3 sequence is 15 residues long. Germline CDR1 SGHNT, CDR2 YYREEE (reference sequence). The CDR3: CASSRQGATNEKLFF. The CDR3 DNA sequence: TGTGCCAGCAGCCGACAGGGGGCAACTAATGAAAAACTGTTTTTT.

The chain recombines TRBV4-3 with TRBJ2-6; TRBD1 matches at 8 bases. The CDR3 extends over 18 amino acids. Germline V gene data show CDR1 as LGHNA and CDR2 as YSLEER. Trimming at V came to 0 bases and at J to 0 bases, leaving 4 bases not matched to a gene. The CDR3 bases are TGCGCCAGCAGCCAAGAAAGACAGGGGAGCTCTGGGGCCAACGTCCTGACTTTC. This encodes CASSQERQGSSGANVLTF.

This chain links TRBV11-1 with TRBJ2-1; D is ambiguous. Trimming shortened V by 1 base and J by 5 bases, and 6 bases separated the two germline ends. Germline CDR1 reads SGHAT; CDR2 reads FQDESV (reference sequence). The CDR3 is made up of 13 amino acids. Here the CDR3 DNA reads TGTGCCAGCAGCTTAGTGGGCCACAATGAGCAGTTCTTC. Its translation: CASSLVGHNEQFF.

V is TRBV2 and J is TRBJ2-7, with TRBD2 matching 7 bases. The CDR3 is 13 amino acids. Unmatched junction bases numbered 4, after V lost 5 bases and J lost 3 bases. The germline V gene has CDR1 SNHLY and CDR2 FYNNEI. The DNA for the CDR3 is TGTGCCAGCAGTAGGACTAGTGGCTACGAGCAGTACTTC. It codes for CASSRTSGYEQYF. The full variable domain, with the rest looked up from reference TRBV2 and TRBJ2-7, is EPEVTQTPSHQVTQMGQEVILRCVPISNHLYFYWYRQILGQKVEFLVSFYNNEISEKSEIFDDQFSVERPDGSNFTLKIRSTKLEDSAMYFCASSRTSGYEQYFGPGTRLTVT.

Only a few counts were recorded for this clone. This chain joins TRBV5-1 and TRBJ2-7; D is possibly TRBD2 (6 bases). The CDR3 runs to 15 residues. Trimming stripped 3 bases from V and 0 bases from J, with 13 bases between. Germline loops: CDR1 SGHRS, CDR2 YFSETQ. For the CDR3, the DNA is TGCGCCAGCAGCTCGGGACTCCTGACCTCCTACGAGCAGTACTTC. Residues: CASSSGLLTSYEQYF. The variable domain in full, completed from reference TRBV5-1 and TRBJ2-7, reads KAGVTQTPRYLIKTRGQQVTLSCSPISGHRSVSWYQQTPGQGLQFLFEYFSETQRNKGNFPGRFSGRQFSNSRSEMNVSTLELGDSALYLCASSSGLLTSYEQYFGPGTRLTVT.

The chain couples TRBV28 to TRBJ1-1, with D possibly matching TRBD1 (6 bases). This CDR3 has 14 residues. V was shortened by 6 bases and J by 5 bases, with 16 bases between the two germline ends. Germline CDR1 reads MDHEN; CDR2 reads SYDVKM. The chain's CDR3 is CASSTGRRGTEAFF. In DNA form, the CDR3 reads TGTGCCAGCAGCACAGGGAGAAGAGGAACTGAAGCTTTCTTT.

The chain employs TRBV7-2 and TRBJ1-1; D is uncertain. CDR1 is SGHTA, CDR2 FQGNSA, per germline. Trimming shortened V by 1 base and J by 1 base, and 4 bases separated the two germline ends. The CDR3 extends over 13 amino acids. CDR3 nucleotide sequence: TGTGCCAGCAGCTTAGAGAGGAACACTGAAGCTTTCTTT. This sequence encodes CASSLERNTEAFF.

Turning to this clone: Other DNA sequences in this specimen translate into the identical CDR3. The chain carries TRBV7-2 and TRBJ1-5, with D uncertain. With 5 bases removed from V and 5 bases from J, the gap between germline ends came to 10 bases. This CDR3 has 13 residues. CDR1 SGHTA and CDR2 FQGNSA come from the germline V gene. The CDR3 DNA follows: TGTGCCAGCAGCCCGGCGGCCCATCAGCCCCAGCATTTT. Its translation: CASSPAAHQPQHF.

This clone appeared a few times. The rearrangement joins TRBV20-1 to TRBJ2-5; D gene ambiguous. Trimming pared 7 bases from V and 5 bases from J, leaving 8 bases between. This CDR3 is 10 amino acids long. Germline values: CDR1 DFQATT, CDR2 SNEGSKA (reference sequence). The CDR3 sequence is CSVTRETQYF. For the CDR3, the DNA is TGCAGTGTTACCAGGGAGACCCAGTACTTC.

This clone was seen only a few times. The gene calls are TRBV18 and TRBJ1-4; tentative D call: TRBD1 (5 bases). The CDR3 totals 15 residues. V lost 4 bases, J lost 1 base, and 10 bases lay in between. Germline V lookup: CDR1 KGHSH, CDR2 LQKENI. The CDR3 is CASSQGIGTNEKLFF. The CDR3 region has the DNA TGTGCCAGCTCACAGGGGATTGGAACTAATGAAAAACTGTTTTTT.

This sequence joins TRBV5-1 and TRBJ1-2; D is possibly TRBD1 (5 bases). CDR3 size: 13 residues. CDR1 is SGHRS, CDR2 YFSETQ, per germline. The V end lost 0 bases, the J end lost 2 bases, and 5 bases lay between the germline ends. The CDR3 coding sequence is TGCGCCAGCAGCTTGGAGGGGAACTATGGCTACACCTTC. Residues: CASSLEGNYGYTF.

This rearrangement joins TRBV5-1 to TRBJ2-7, with 8 positions matching TRBD2. V lost 4 bases, J lost 0 bases, and 9 bases stayed unmatched. Germline CDR1 and CDR2: SGHRS and YFSETQ. There are 16 residues in the CDR3. The CDR3 bases are TGCGCCAGCAGCAAAATAGCGGGGCTAAGCTCCTACGAGCAGTACTTC. Residues: CASSKIAGLSSYEQYF.

J is TRBJ2-1 and V is TRBV5-6, with 12 nucleotides matching TRBD2. The germline CDR1 and CDR2 sequences are SGHDT and YYEEEE. V lost 0 bases to trimming and J lost 4 bases; unmatched junction nucleotides: 2. This CDR3 region has 16 residues. In DNA, the CDR3 is TGTGCCAGCAGCTTGGTAGGACTAGCGGGATACAATGAGCAGTTCTTC. Protein sequence: CASSLVGLAGYNEQFF.

This clone turned up a few times. The V and J genes are TRBV7-9 and TRBJ1-5; TRBD1 matches 9 bases. Looked up from germline, CDR1 is SEHNR and CDR2 is FQNEAQ (reference sequence). The CDR3 runs 15 residues. Trimming took 5 bases from V and 7 from J; bases not matched to a gene: 9. CDR3 in amino acids: CASSPGQGIGQPQHF. In DNA form, the CDR3 reads TGTGCCAGCAGCCCCGGACAGGGGATTGGGCAGCCCCAGCATTTT.

This clone was seen only a few times. V usage is TRBV19 and J usage is TRBJ1-1; TRBD1 matches 7 bases. CDR3 length equals 13 residues. The V and J ends lost 8 bases and 5 bases, in that order; junction bases with no gene match: 8. CDR1 is LNHDA, CDR2 SQIVND, per germline (reference sequence). The CDR3 loop reads CASRVGGGTEAFF. The CDR3 nucleotides are TGTGCCAGTCGCGTAGGGGGCGGTACTGAAGCTTTCTTT. Supplemented by reference TRBV19 and TRBJ1-1, the full variable domain reads DGGITQSPKYLFRKEGQNVTLSCEQNLNHDAMYWYRQDPGQGLRLIYYSQIVNDFQKGDIAEGYSVSREKKESFPLTVTSAQKNPTAFYLCASRVGGGTEAFFGQGTRLTVV.

The chain has TRBV19 and TRBJ1-1; the D gene is possibly TRBD1 (6 bases). Looked up from germline, CDR1 is LNHDA and CDR2 is SQIVND (reference sequence). Trimming shortened V by 1 base and J by 10 bases, and 16 bases separated the two germline ends. This CDR3 has 14 amino acids. The CDR3 nucleotides are TGTGCCAGTAGTATAGTAAACAGGGACGCGGGAGCTTTCTTT. Translating gives CASSIVNRDAGAFF. The full variable domain, in which reference TRBV19 and TRBJ1-1 provide the parts outside the CDR3, is DGGITQSPKYLFRKEGQNVTLSCEQNLNHDAMYWYRQDPGQGLRLIYYSQIVNDFQKGDIAEGYSVSREKKESFPLTVTSAQKNPTAFYLCASSIVNRDAGAFFGQGTRLTVV.

The chain joins TRBV5-1 to TRBJ2-7; 7 bases agree with TRBD1. The ends lost 2 bases at V and 6 bases at J; junction bases unmatched: 2. The CDR3 spans 12 residues. The germline V gene has CDR1 SGHRS and CDR2 YFSETQ. In nucleotides, the CDR3 is TGCGCCAGCAGCTTTACAGGGGTCGAGCAGTACTTC. It yields the protein CASSFTGVEQYF.

The chain employs TRBV5-6 and TRBJ2-5; TRBD1 might be the D (6 bases). The V and J ends lost 3 bases and 2 bases respectively, with 11 bases between them. This CDR3 spans 14 amino acids. CDR1 SGHDT and CDR2 YYEEEE come from the germline V gene. The CDR3, as DNA: TGTGCCAGCAGCTCTACAGGGCATCAAGAGACCCAGTACTTC. This codes for CASSSTGHQETQYF.

This clone was seen a handful of times. CDR3 bases: TGTGCCAGCAGCCAAGATTGGGGACTAGCGGGTTCCTACGAGCAGTACTTC. Translated, it gives CASSQDWGLAGSYEQYF. The chain links TRBV4-2 to TRBJ2-7; TRBD2 matches 12 bases. Germline V gene sequence: CDR1 LGHNA, CDR2 YNFKEQ. The CDR3 contains 17 residues. V gave up 0 bases and J gave up 1 base; unmatched junction bases: 4.

This clone was detected a few times. The chain uses TRBV5-1 and TRBJ1-1, with TRBD1 as a possible D gene (6 bases). Looked up from germline, CDR1 is SGHRS and CDR2 is YFSETQ. Trimming took 7 bases from V and 1 from J, leaving 17 bases between them. This CDR3 has 15 residues. CDR3 residues: CASAKLGRGNTEAFF. CDR3 bases: TGCGCCAGCGCAAAGTTGGGCAGGGGGAACACTGAAGCTTTCTTT.

As DNA, the CDR3 is TGTGCCAGCTCATCCCTGGGCGGGGTCGACTATGGCTACACCTTC. Protein product: CASSSLGGVDYGYTF. The rearrangement joins TRBV18 to TRBJ1-2; no firm D call. Germline V lookup: CDR1 KGHSH, CDR2 LQKENI. The CDR3 consists of 15 residues. Trimming took off 5 bases at V and 3 bases at J, with 16 bases between the two ends.

This clone was seen a handful of times. V is TRBV19 and J is TRBJ1-5; D is perhaps TRBD1 (5 bases). CDR1 LNHDA and CDR2 SQIVND come from the germline V gene (reference sequence). There are 13 residues in the CDR3. V dropped 8 bases and J dropped 6 bases, with 14 bases sitting between them. CDR3 amino acids: CASSQGGPQPQHF. CDR3 nucleotide sequence: TGTGCCAGTTCCCAGGGAGGCCCTCAGCCCCAGCATTTT.

The V call is TRBV4-3, the J call TRBJ2-1, with TRBD2 matching over 10 bases. This CDR3 has 14 amino acids. Germline CDR1 and CDR2: LGHNA and YSLEER. The V gene end was trimmed by 2 bases and the J gene end by 8 bases; junction bases not matched to a gene: 3. CDR3 in DNA: TGCGCCAGCAGCCAAAGACTAGCGGGCTATGAGCAGTTCTTC. Translated: CASSQRLAGYEQFF.